A few counts support the clone carrying this TCR beta chain. Its antigen is unidentified. The sample originates from a study of T cell responses to AZD1222 COVID-19 vaccine. General study results and limits: CD4 TCRs linked to vaccination spanned spike, dominating at 160-218 and 743-854.

The trim removed 0 bases at V and 5 bases at J, leaving 4 bases unmatched. This CDR3 region has 15 residues. Germline assignment: CDR1 KGHDR and CDR2 SFDVKD. TCRdb keeps only in-frame clones here, not all; method: immunoSEQ multiplex PCR. The sample includes about 130,000 clones, roughly 89% of them seen just once. Sequencing was performed on peripheral blood, taken on day 0 of AZD1222 vaccination. The TCR was taken from an adult in good health. V is TRBV24-1 and J is TRBJ2-7; 9 bases map to TRBD2. CDR3 sequence reads: CATSDLSSGADEQYF. CDR3 DNA: TGTGCCACCAGTGATTTGTCTAGCGGGGCCGACGAGCAGTACTTC.